This T cell receptor (beta chain) was profiled in a study of OX40 agonist ivuxolimab in advanced cancers. The wider study: Ivuxolimab, an antibody that agonizes OX40 (CD134), was administered to the patients. The study gave patients intravenous ivuxolimab at 0.01 to 10 mg/kg every 2 weeks.

Repertoires were generated with immunoSEQ multiplex PCR, while TCRdb's copy carries only in-frame clones and drops some. The table shows 15,000 to 20,000 clones, with 80% to 95% occurring only once. The germline gives CDR1 LNHDA, CDR2 SQIVND (reference sequence). The CDR3 totals 16 residues. Trimming cost V 0 bases and J 7 bases; bases outside gene matches: 9. The receptor's source is an adult with an advanced solid tumor such as melanoma, head and neck, liver or kidney cancer. This chain connects TRBV19 to TRBJ2-1; 7 bases match TRBD1. The sequenced sample was CD4+ or CD8+ T cells sorted from blood, obtained in a trial of the OX40 agonist ivuxolimab. CDR3 amino acids: CASSIDFTGAGNEQFF. The CDR3 coding sequence is TGTGCCAGTAGTATAGATTTCACAGGGGCAGGGAATGAGCAGTTCTTC. The full variable domain, completed using reference TRBV19 and TRBJ2-1, is DGGITQSPKYLFRKEGQNVTLSCEQNLNHDAMYWYRQDPGQGLRLIYYSQIVNDFQKGDIAEGYSVSREKKESFPLTVTSAQKNPTAFYLCASSIDFTGAGNEQFFGPGTRLTVL.